This is a list of T cell receptor beta chains from one sample in a study of CD8+CD57+ T cells in acquired aplastic anemia. TCRdb reanalysed the reads using MiXCR and keeps one entry per CDR3 protein. Of about 180,000 distinct CDR3 sequences detected, less than 60% appear once; the ten largest clones hold under 2%. Material for sequencing was sorted CD4+, CD8+, or CD8+CD57+ T cells (not recorded which) from PBMCs. The receptor source for this set is a human donor with aplastic anemia. The CDR3 runs from the conserved cysteine through the conserved F or W. Fields, in order: clone size, V gene, D gene, J gene, CDR3 DNA, CDR3 protein. D genes are given only for firm matches. Only part of the rows carry a size: once, few, many, or a class if the clone is expanded.

clone_size: many; v_call: TRBV7-9; d_call: NA; j_call: TRBJ1-2; cdr3_nt: TGTGCCAGCAGCCCCCGGTTCGCGGAAGGCTACACCTTC; cdr3_aa: CASSPRFAEGYTF
clone_size: once; v_call: TRBV2; d_call: TRBD1; j_call: TRBJ1-1; cdr3_nt: TGTGCCAGCAGTGGTTGGACAGGGGGCGCGATGAACGCTGAAGCTTTCTTT; cdr3_aa: CASSGWTGGAMNAEAFF
clone_size: NA; v_call: TRBV6-5; d_call: TRBD1; j_call: TRBJ2-3; cdr3_nt: TGTGCCAGCAGTTACTCTGGGGACAGGGGGGCAGATACGCAGTATTTT; cdr3_aa: CASSYSGDRGADTQYF
clone_size: NA; v_call: TRBV5-4; d_call: NA; j_call: TRBJ1-1; cdr3_nt: TGTGCCACCGGGGTGAACACTGAAGCCTTCTTT; cdr3_aa: CATGVNTEAFF
clone_size: many; v_call: TRBV19; d_call: NA; j_call: TRBJ1-1; cdr3_nt: TGTGCCAGTAGTATATCACTAATTAAGAACACTGAAGCTTTCTTT; cdr3_aa: CASSISLIKNTEAFF
clone_size: few; v_call: TRBV30; d_call: NA; j_call: TRBJ1-3; cdr3_nt: TGTGCCTGGAACAGAGATTCTGGAAACACCATATATTTT; cdr3_aa: CAWNRDSGNTIYF
clone_size: many; v_call: TRBV6-5; d_call: NA; j_call: TRBJ1-1; cdr3_nt: TGTGCCAGCAGTTACGACTCGAACACTGAAGCTTTCTTT; cdr3_aa: CASSYDSNTEAFF
clone_size: NA; v_call: TRBV15; d_call: NA; j_call: TRBJ1-6; cdr3_nt: TGTGCCACCAGCAGCTTCCCCCCGCTGGATGTCACACCCCTCCACTTT; cdr3_aa: CATSSFPPLDVTPLHF
clone_size: many; v_call: TRBV19; d_call: TRBD2; j_call: TRBJ2-3; cdr3_nt: TGTGCCAGTAGTAAAGGACTAGCGGGGGTCGGCACAGATACGCAGTATTTT; cdr3_aa: CASSKGLAGVGTDTQYF
clone_size: many; v_call: TRBV6-4; d_call: NA; j_call: TRBJ2-6; cdr3_nt: TGTGCCAGCAGTGGGTCGGGGACTGGGGCCAACGTCCTGACTTTC; cdr3_aa: CASSGSGTGANVLTF
clone_size: once; v_call: TRBV14; d_call: NA; j_call: TRBJ2-5; cdr3_nt: TGTGCCAGCAGCCAACGTTATGAGACCCAGTACTTC; cdr3_aa: CASSQRYETQYF
clone_size: many; v_call: TRBV14; d_call: NA; j_call: TRBJ2-5; cdr3_nt: TGTGCCAGCAGCCAAGGAGGGACAACCCAAGAGACCCAGTACTTC; cdr3_aa: CASSQGGTTQETQYF
clone_size: NA; v_call: TRBV5-6; d_call: NA; j_call: TRBJ2-5; cdr3_nt: TGTGCCACCAAGGGGGTAGCGTCGGAGACCCAGTACTTC; cdr3_aa: CATKGVASETQYF
clone_size: NA; v_call: TRBV9; d_call: TRBD2; j_call: TRBJ2-1; cdr3_nt: TGTGCCAGCAGCGTCGCGGGAGGGACATACAATGAGCAGTTCTTC; cdr3_aa: CASSVAGGTYNEQFF
clone_size: NA; v_call: TRBV3-1; d_call: NA; j_call: TRBJ1-3; cdr3_nt: TGTGCCAGCAGCCAAGGAGAAAACACCATATATTTT; cdr3_aa: CASSQGENTIYF
clone_size: few; v_call: TRBV29-1; d_call: NA; j_call: TRBJ1-5; cdr3_nt: TGCAGCGTCGGGAGGGATAGCAATCAGCCCCAGCATTTT; cdr3_aa: CSVGRDSNQPQHF
clone_size: many; v_call: TRBV20-1; d_call: TRBD2; j_call: TRBJ2-7; cdr3_nt: TGCAGTGCTAGGTTAAGGCGGGGGATCTCCTACGAGCAGTACTTC; cdr3_aa: CSARLRRGISYEQYF
clone_size: NA; v_call: TRBV19; d_call: TRBD1; j_call: TRBJ1-2; cdr3_nt: TGTGCCAGTAGTCTTGGGACAGGGGGCTTCTATGGCTACACCTTC; cdr3_aa: CASSLGTGGFYGYTF
clone_size: many; v_call: TRBV20-1; d_call: NA; j_call: TRBJ1-2; cdr3_nt: TGCAGTGCTAGAACTCAGGCGCTCTATGGCTACACCTTC; cdr3_aa: CSARTQALYGYTF
clone_size: many; v_call: TRBV9; d_call: NA; j_call: TRBJ1-5; cdr3_nt: TGTGCCAGCAGCGTAGCAGGGAATCAGCCCCAGCATTTT; cdr3_aa: CASSVAGNQPQHF
clone_size: many; v_call: TRBV20-1; d_call: NA; j_call: TRBJ2-3; cdr3_nt: TGCAGTGCTAGAGATACCGGGGACCTGGATACGCAGTATTTT; cdr3_aa: CSARDTGDLDTQYF
clone_size: few; v_call: TRBV30; d_call: TRBD2; j_call: TRBJ2-3; cdr3_nt: TGTGCCTGGAGTCCTTCGGGGGGAACAGATACGCAGTATTTT; cdr3_aa: CAWSPSGGTDTQYF
clone_size: NA; v_call: TRBV25-1; d_call: TRBD1; j_call: TRBJ1-6; cdr3_nt: TGTGCCAGCAGTGACTCGACAGGGGGCAATTCACCCCTCCACTTT; cdr3_aa: CASSDSTGGNSPLHF
clone_size: NA; v_call: TRBV20-1; d_call: TRBD1; j_call: TRBJ1-1; cdr3_nt: TGCAGTGCTAGACTACAGGGGCAAAACACTGAAGCTTTCTTT; cdr3_aa: CSARLQGQNTEAFF
clone_size: NA; v_call: TRBV6-1; d_call: NA; j_call: TRBJ2-5; cdr3_nt: TGTGCCAGCAGTGAACGCCTCGGAAGGCAGGCCCAGTACTTC; cdr3_aa: CASSERLGRQAQYF
clone_size: many; v_call: TRBV7-9; d_call: TRBD1; j_call: TRBJ1-1; cdr3_nt: TGTGCCAGCAGGGGGACAGTTGAAGCTTTCTTT; cdr3_aa: CASRGTVEAFF
clone_size: many; v_call: TRBV12-3/TRBV12-4; d_call: TRBD2; j_call: TRBJ2-1; cdr3_nt: TGTGCCGGAGCCCTTAGCGGGGGGGCGATTGAGCAGTTCTTC; cdr3_aa: CAGALSGGAIEQFF
clone_size: NA; v_call: TRBV6-1; d_call: NA; j_call: TRBJ1-5; cdr3_nt: TGTGCCAGCAGTCCAACGGGGAGGCTGGATTTTTTTGTCGGTCAGCCCCAGCATTTT; cdr3_aa: CASSPTGRLDFFVGQPQHF
clone_size: NA; v_call: TRBV25-1; d_call: NA; j_call: TRBJ2-1; cdr3_nt: TGTGCCGGCAGAACCAATATTGAGCAGTTCTTC; cdr3_aa: CAGRTNIEQFF
clone_size: once; v_call: TRBV5-5; d_call: NA; j_call: TRBJ2-7; cdr3_nt: TGTGCCAGCAGCCTCAGTCAGGGGCCCCACGAGCAGTACTTC; cdr3_aa: CASSLSQGPHEQYF
clone_size: once; v_call: TRBV7-9; d_call: TRBD2; j_call: TRBJ2-5; cdr3_nt: TGTGCCAGCCTCTTCGCGGGAGTAGAGACCCAGTACTTC; cdr3_aa: CASLFAGVETQYF
clone_size: many; v_call: TRBV20-1; d_call: TRBD1; j_call: TRBJ1-2; cdr3_nt: TGCAGTGCTAGAGCGCAGACAGGGGGCAGTAGCTACACCTTC; cdr3_aa: CSARAQTGGSSYTF
clone_size: NA; v_call: TRBV5-1; d_call: NA; j_call: TRBJ2-7; cdr3_nt: TGCGCCAGCAGCTTGCAGCGTGAGGGGTTCTACGAGCAGTACTTC; cdr3_aa: CASSLQREGFYEQYF
clone_size: NA; v_call: TRBV6-2/TRBV6-3; d_call: NA; j_call: TRBJ2-7; cdr3_nt: TGTGCCAGCAGTCCATCGCGTTCTGGATCCTACGAGCAGTACTTC; cdr3_aa: CASSPSRSGSYEQYF